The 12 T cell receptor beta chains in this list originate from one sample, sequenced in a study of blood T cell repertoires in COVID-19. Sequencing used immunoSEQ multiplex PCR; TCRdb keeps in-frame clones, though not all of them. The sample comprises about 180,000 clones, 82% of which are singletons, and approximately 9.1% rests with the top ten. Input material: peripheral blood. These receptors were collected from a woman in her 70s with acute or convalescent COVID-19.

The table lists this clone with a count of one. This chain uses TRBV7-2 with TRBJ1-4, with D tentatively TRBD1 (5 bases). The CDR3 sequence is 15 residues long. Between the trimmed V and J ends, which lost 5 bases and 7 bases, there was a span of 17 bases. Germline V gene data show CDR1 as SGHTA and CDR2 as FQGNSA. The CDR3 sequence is CASSLSGNIGEKLFF. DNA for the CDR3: TGTGCCAGCAGCCTCTCAGGGAATATTGGTGAAAAACTGTTTTTT.

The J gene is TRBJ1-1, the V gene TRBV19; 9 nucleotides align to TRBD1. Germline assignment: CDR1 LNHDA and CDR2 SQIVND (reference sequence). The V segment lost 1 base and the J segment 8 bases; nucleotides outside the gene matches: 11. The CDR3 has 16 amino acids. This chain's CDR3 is CASSIGRRTGGSEAFF. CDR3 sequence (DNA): TGTGCCAGTAGTATAGGACGCCGAACAGGGGGCTCGGAAGCTTTCTTT.

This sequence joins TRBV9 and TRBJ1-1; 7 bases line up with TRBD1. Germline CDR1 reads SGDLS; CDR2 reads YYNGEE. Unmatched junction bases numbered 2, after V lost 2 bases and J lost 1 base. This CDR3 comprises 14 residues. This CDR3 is CASSVTGENTEAFF. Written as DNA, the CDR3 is TGTGCCAGCAGCGTTACAGGGGAGAACACTGAAGCTTTCTTT. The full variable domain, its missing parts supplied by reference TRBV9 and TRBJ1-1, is DSGVTQTPKHLITATGQRVTLRCSPRSGDLSVYWYQQSLDQGLQFLIQYYNGEERAKGNILERFSAQQFPDLHSELNLSSLELGDSALYFCASSVTGENTEAFFGQGTRLTVV.

Written as DNA, the CDR3 is TGTGCCAGCAGTTTAAACAGGGGGTGGCCCCTGAGAGGCTACACCTTC. As protein: CASSLNRGWPLRGYTF. The chain is built from TRBV28 and TRBJ1-2; 8 nucleotides align to TRBD1. This CDR3 is 16 amino acids long. The trim removed 2 bases at V and 8 bases at J, leaving 13 bases unmatched. Germline V gives CDR1 MDHEN, CDR2 SYDVKM.

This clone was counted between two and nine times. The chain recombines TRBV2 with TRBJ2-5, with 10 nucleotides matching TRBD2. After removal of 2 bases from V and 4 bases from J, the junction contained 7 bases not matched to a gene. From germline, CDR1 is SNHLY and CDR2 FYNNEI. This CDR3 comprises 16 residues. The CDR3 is CASSENVAGGRETQYF. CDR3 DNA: TGTGCCAGCAGTGAAAATGTAGCGGGGGGTCGAGAGACCCAGTACTTC.

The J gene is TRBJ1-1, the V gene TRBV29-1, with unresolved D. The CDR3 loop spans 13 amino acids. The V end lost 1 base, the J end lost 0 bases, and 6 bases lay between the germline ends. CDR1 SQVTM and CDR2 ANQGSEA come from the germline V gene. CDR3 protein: CSVEGPLNTEAFF. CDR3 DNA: TGCAGCGTTGAAGGTCCCTTGAACACTGAAGCTTTCTTT. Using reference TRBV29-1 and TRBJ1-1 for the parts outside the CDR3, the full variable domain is SAVISQKPSRDICQRGTSLTIQCQVDSQVTMMFWYRQQPGQSLTLIATANQGSEATYESGFVIDKFPISRPNLTFSTLTVSNMSPEDSSIYLCSVEGPLNTEAFFGQGTRLTVV.

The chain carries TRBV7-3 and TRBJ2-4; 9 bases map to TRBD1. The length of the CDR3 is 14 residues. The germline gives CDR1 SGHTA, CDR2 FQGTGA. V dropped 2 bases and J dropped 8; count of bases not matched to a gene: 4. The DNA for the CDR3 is TGTGCCAGCAGCTTAGGGACAGGGTCGGACATTCAGTACTTC. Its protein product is CASSLGTGSDIQYF. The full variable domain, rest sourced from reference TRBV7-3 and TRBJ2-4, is GAGVSQTPSNKVTEKGKYVELRCDPISGHTALYWYRQSLGQGPEFLIYFQGTGAADDSGLPNDRFFAVRPEGSVSTLKIQRTERGDSAVYLCASSLGTGSDIQYFGAGTRLSVL.

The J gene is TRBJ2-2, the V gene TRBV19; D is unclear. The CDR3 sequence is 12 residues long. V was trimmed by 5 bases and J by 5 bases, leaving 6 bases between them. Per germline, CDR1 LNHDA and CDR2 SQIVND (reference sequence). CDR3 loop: CASSPFTGELFF. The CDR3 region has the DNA TGTGCCAGTAGTCCATTTACCGGGGAGCTGTTTTTT. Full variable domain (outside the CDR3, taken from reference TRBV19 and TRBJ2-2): DGGITQSPKYLFRKEGQNVTLSCEQNLNHDAMYWYRQDPGQGLRLIYYSQIVNDFQKGDIAEGYSVSREKKESFPLTVTSAQKNPTAFYLCASSPFTGELFFGEGSRLTVL.

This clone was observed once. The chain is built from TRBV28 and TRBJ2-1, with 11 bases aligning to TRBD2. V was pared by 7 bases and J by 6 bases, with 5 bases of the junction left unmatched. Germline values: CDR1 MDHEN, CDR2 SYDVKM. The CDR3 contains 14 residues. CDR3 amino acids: CASTPSGRTNEQFF. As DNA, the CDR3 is TGTGCCAGCACCCCTAGCGGGAGGACCAATGAGCAGTTCTTC.

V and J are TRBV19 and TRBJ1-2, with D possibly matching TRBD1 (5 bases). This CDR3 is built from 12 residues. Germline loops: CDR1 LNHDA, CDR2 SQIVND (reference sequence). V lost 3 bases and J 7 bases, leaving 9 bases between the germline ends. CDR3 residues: CASSIRQFGYTF. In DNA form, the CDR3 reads TGTGCCAGTAGTATTCGACAGTTTGGCTACACCTTC.

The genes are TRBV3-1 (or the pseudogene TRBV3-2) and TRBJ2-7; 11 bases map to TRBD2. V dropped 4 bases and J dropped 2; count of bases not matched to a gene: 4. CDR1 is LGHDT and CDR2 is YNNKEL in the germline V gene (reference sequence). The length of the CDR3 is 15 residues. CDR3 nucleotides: TGTGCCAGCAGCCCGACTAGCGGGGTCACCTACGAGCAGTACTTC. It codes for CASSPTSGVTYEQYF.

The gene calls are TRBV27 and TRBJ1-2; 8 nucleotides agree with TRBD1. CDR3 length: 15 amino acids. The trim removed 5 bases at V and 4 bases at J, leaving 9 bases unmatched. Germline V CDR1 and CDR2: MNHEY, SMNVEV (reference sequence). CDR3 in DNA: TGTGCCAGCAGTCAGACAGGGGTGAGGAGCTATGGCTACACCTTC. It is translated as CASSQTGVRSYGYTF.